Listed below are T cell receptor beta chains from one sample, sequenced in a study of cytomegalovirus exposure and HLA in healthy donors. Sequencing used immunoSEQ multiplex PCR; TCRdb keeps in-frame clones, though not all of them. The data contain around 91,000 clones, 78% of them singletons. Sequenced sample: PBMCs. The receptors were sampled from a male donor in good health and CMV-seropositive. The CDR3 runs from the conserved cysteine through the conserved F or W. The D gene is left open where the match is weak. Clone size is given for some rows only: seen once, a few or many times, or a class if the clone is expanded.

d_gene	abundance	v_gene	j_gene	CDR3aa	CDR3nt
-	-	TRBV27	TRBJ2-2	CASSLSPSLTGELFF	TGTGCCAGCAGTTTATCACCTAGCCTCACCGGGGAGCTGTTTTTT
TRBD1	-	TRBV5-1	TRBJ2-5	CASTFGQGMTETQYF	TGCGCCAGCACCTTCGGACAGGGGATGACAGAGACCCAGTACTTC
TRBD2	-	TRBV28	TRBJ2-1	CASSSDTSGIYNEQFF	TGTGCCAGCAGTTCGGACACTAGCGGGATTTACAATGAGCAGTTCTTC
TRBD1	-	TRBV5-4	TRBJ1-1	CASSPQGARNTEAFF	TGTGCCAGCAGCCCACAGGGGGCTCGGAACACTGAAGCTTTCTTT
-	-	TRBV6-5	TRBJ1-5	CASRVTADQPQHF	TGTGCCAGCAGGGTTACGGCGGATCAGCCCCAGCATTTT
TRBD1	-	TRBV7-8	TRBJ1-2	CASSSPTGRLVEGYTF	TGTGCCAGCAGCTCTCCGACAGGGCGACTGGTAGAGGGCTACACCTTC
-	-	TRBV30	TRBJ2-7	CAWSVPSLVLQGQYF	TGTGCCTGGAGTGTACCGTCCTTGGTCCTACAGGGGCAGTACTTC
-	-	TRBV27	TRBJ2-1	CASSRAVDGNEQFF	TGTGCCAGCAGCCGAGCGGTGGACGGCAATGAGCAGTTCTTC
-	few	TRBV6-1	TRBJ2-3	CASSEMEWTDTQYF	TGTGCCAGCAGTGAAATGGAGTGGACAGATACGCAGTATTTT
TRBD1	-	TRBV23-1	TRBJ2-7	CASGGTGMRDEQYF	TGCGCCAGCGGGGGGACAGGGATGCGGGACGAGCAGTACTTC
TRBD1	-	TRBV19	TRBJ2-7	CASSNGQGYEQYF	TGTGCCAGTAGTAACGGACAGGGGTACGAGCAGTACTTC
-	-	TRBV21-1	TRBJ1-1	CASSKDGAENTEAFF	TGTGCCAGCAGCAAAGATGGCGCGGAGAACACTGAAGCTTTCTTT
-	-	TRBV7-9	TRBJ2-7	CASSLPGEQYF	TGTGCCAGCAGCCTGCCGGGCGAGCAGTACTTC
TRBD2	-	TRBV4-1	TRBJ2-1	CASSQDHITGGLYNEQFF	TGCGCCAGCAGCCAAGATCACATTACGGGGGGGCTCTACAATGAGCAGTTCTTC
-	-	TRBV5-6	TRBJ2-7	CASSSRVQKSYEQYF	TGTGCCAGCAGCAGCCGGGTCCAAAAGTCCTACGAGCAGTACTTC
TRBD2	few	TRBV10-2	TRBJ2-1	CASSEQAGVHEQFF	TGCGCCAGCAGTGAGCAAGCGGGAGTGCATGAGCAGTTCTTC
-	-	TRBV9	TRBJ2-1	CASSASTSKASNEQFF	TGTGCCAGCAGCGCCTCGACTAGTAAGGCCTCGAATGAGCAGTTCTTC
TRBD1	once	TRBV30	TRBJ2-3	CAWGDRGPSTDTQYF	TGTGCCTGGGGGGACAGGGGACCTAGCACAGATACGCAGTATTTT
TRBD1	-	TRBV27	TRBJ1-2	CASSLTGTGQGYTF	TGTGCCAGCAGTCTAACCGGGACAGGGCAGGGCTACACCTTC
TRBD1	-	TRBV28	TRBJ1-1	CASSYRTGSKPAGNTEAFF	TGTGCCAGCAGTTACCGGACAGGGTCCAAACCGGCTGGGAACACTGAAGCTTTCTTT
-	-	TRBV14	TRBJ1-2	CASSQMGLQPMGYTF	TGTGCCAGCAGCCAAATGGGACTCCAACCTATGGGCTACACCTTC
-	-	TRBV6-6	TRBJ2-4	CASSTQGEAKNIQYF	TGTGCCAGCAGTACACAGGGTGAAGCCAAAAACATTCAGTACTTC
-	-	TRBV5-4	TRBJ2-5	CASSFSGRQETQYF	TGTGCCAGCAGCTTCTCTGGCAGACAAGAGACCCAGTACTTC
-	-	TRBV7-6	TRBJ1-4	CASSSEAGGVAEKLFF	TGTGCCAGCAGCTCCGAGGCGGGCGGGGTTGCTGAAAAACTGTTTTTT
-	-	TRBV9	TRBJ2-3	CASSGSGVVTDTQYF	TGTGCCAGCAGCGGTTCCGGGGTAGTGACAGATACGCAGTATTTT
TRBD2	-	TRBV15	TRBJ2-3	CATSRGEGGDTQYF	TGTGCCACCAGCAGAGGGGAGGGCGGGGATACGCAGTATTTT
-	-	TRBV6-4	TRBJ2-2	CASSPLQGNTGELFF	TGTGCCAGCAGTCCACTACAGGGGAACACCGGGGAGCTGTTTTTT
-	few	TRBV27	TRBJ1-5	CASSFGRVGEPQHF	TGTGCCAGCAGTTTCGGGCGGGTAGGCGAACCCCAGCATTTT
-	-	TRBV5-1	TRBJ1-2	CASSLNGEGYTF	TGCGCCAGCAGTTTAAATGGGGAGGGCTACACCTTC
-	-	TRBV27	TRBJ1-4	CASRRSVHEKLFF	TGTGCCAGCAGACGGAGTGTGCATGAAAAACTGTTTTTT
-	-	TRBV27	TRBJ1-1	CASSFSTGNRIAEAFF	TGTGCCAGCAGTTTCTCTACAGGGAATCGTATCGCTGAAGCTTTCTTT
-	once	TRBV7-3	TRBJ1-1	CASSLGRNTEAFF	TGTGCCAGCAGCTTAGGCAGAAACACTGAAGCTTTCTTT
-	-	TRBV7-3	TRBJ1-1	CASSYGGSTEAFF	TGTGCCAGCAGCTATGGAGGGAGCACTGAAGCTTTCTTT
-	few	TRBV19	TRBJ2-4	CASSMEGDIAKNIQYF	TGTGCCAGTAGTATGGAGGGCGATATAGCCAAAAACATTCAGTACTTC
TRBD2	-	TRBV5-1	TRBJ2-7	CASSPSGGRTSYEQYF	TGCGCCAGCAGTCCTAGCGGGGGCCGCACCTCCTACGAGCAGTACTTC
-	-	TRBV11-2	TRBJ2-1	CASSPRNYNEQFF	TGTGCCAGCAGCCCGAGAAACTACAATGAGCAGTTCTTC
TRBD1	-	TRBV28	TRBJ1-5	CASRGQGNQPQHF	TGTGCCAGCAGAGGACAGGGTAATCAGCCCCAGCATTTT
-	-	TRBV5-4	TRBJ1-3	CASSLGQSSGNTIYF	TGTGCCAGCAGCCTCGGACAGAGCTCTGGAAACACCATATATTTT
TRBD1	-	TRBV15	TRBJ1-1	CATSTGTGIGAFF	TGTGCCACCAGCACCGGGACAGGAATCGGGGCTTTCTTT
-	-	TRBV5-1	TRBJ2-2	CASSLGNRDTGELFF	TGCGCCAGCAGCTTGGGTAACAGGGACACCGGGGAGCTGTTTTTT
-	-	TRBV7-6	TRBJ2-1	CASSRVEDNEQFF	TGTGCCAGCAGCCGGGTGGAAGACAATGAGCAGTTCTTC
-	-	TRBV6-1	TRBJ2-1	CASEKGGSYNEQFF	TGTGCCAGCGAGAAAGGAGGGTCCTACAATGAGCAGTTCTTC
TRBD1	-	TRBV19	TRBJ1-2	CASSNGQVYGYTF	TGTGCCAGTAGCAATGGACAGGTCTATGGCTACACCTTC
TRBD1	-	TRBV30	TRBJ1-2	CAWSGTGYGYTF	TGTGCCTGGAGTGGGACAGGGTATGGCTACACCTTC
-	-	TRBV7-9	TRBJ2-7	CASSSYGGSAYEQYF	TGTGCCAGCAGCTCGTACGGGGGTAGCGCCTACGAGCAGTACTTC
TRBD2	-	TRBV4-1	TRBJ2-1	CASSPSGGSGIYNEQFF	TGCGCCAGCAGCCCAAGCGGGGGGTCAGGGATCTACAATGAGCAGTTCTTC
TRBD2	-	TRBV11-3	TRBJ2-1	CASSSLTSGGANEQFF	TGTGCCAGCAGCTCTTTGACTAGCGGGGGGGCCAATGAGCAGTTCTTC
-	-	TRBV14	TRBJ2-1	CASSQDGLNNEQFF	TGTGCCAGCAGCCAAGACGGACTTAACAATGAGCAGTTCTTC